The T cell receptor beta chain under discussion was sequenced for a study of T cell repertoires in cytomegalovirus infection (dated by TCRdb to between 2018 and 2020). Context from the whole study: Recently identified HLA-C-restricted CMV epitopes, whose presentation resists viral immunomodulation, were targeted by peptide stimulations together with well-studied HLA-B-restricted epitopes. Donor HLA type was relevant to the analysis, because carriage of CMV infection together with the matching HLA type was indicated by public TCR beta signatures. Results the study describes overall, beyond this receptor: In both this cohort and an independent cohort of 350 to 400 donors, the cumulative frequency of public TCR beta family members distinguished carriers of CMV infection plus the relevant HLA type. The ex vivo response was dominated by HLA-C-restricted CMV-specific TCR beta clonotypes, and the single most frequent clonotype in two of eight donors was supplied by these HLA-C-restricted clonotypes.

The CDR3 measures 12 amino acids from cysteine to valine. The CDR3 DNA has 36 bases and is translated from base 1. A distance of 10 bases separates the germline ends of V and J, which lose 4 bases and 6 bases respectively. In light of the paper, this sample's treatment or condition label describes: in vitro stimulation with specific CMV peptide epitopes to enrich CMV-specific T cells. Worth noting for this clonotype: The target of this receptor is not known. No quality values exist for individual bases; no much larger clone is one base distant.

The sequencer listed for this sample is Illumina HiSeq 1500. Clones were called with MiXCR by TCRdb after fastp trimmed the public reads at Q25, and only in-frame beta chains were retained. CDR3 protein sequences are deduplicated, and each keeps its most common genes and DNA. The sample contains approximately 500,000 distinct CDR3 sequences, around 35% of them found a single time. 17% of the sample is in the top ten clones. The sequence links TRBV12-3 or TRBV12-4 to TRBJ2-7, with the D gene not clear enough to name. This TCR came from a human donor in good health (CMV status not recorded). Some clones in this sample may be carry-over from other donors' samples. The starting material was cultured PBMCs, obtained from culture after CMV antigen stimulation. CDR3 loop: CASSSGRFEQYV. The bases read TGTGCCAGCAGTTCGGGCCGGTTCGAGCAGTACGTC.